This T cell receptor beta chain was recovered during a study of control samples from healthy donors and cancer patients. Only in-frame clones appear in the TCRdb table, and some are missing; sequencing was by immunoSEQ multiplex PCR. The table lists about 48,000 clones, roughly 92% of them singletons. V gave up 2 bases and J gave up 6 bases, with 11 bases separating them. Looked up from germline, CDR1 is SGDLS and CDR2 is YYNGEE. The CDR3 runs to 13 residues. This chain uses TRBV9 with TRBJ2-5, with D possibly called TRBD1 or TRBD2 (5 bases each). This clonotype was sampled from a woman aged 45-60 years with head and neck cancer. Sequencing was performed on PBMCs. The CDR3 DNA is TGTGCCAGCAGCGTGGGCAGGGAGCAGACCCAGTACTTC. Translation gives CASSVGREQTQYF. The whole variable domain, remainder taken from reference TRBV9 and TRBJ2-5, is DSGVTQTPKHLITATGQRVTLRCSPRSGDLSVYWYQQSLDQGLQFLIQYYNGEERAKGNILERFSAQQFPDLHSELNLSSLELGDSALYFCASSVGREQTQYFGPGTRLLVL.